These 9 T cell receptor beta chains were sequenced from one sample in a study of T cells after yellow fever vaccination. MiXCR was run by TCRdb on the 5' RACE reads, yielding one entry per CDR3 protein. The table lists 100,000 to 150,000 distinct CDR3 sequences, roughly 7.9% of them singletons. Here the sequenced sample was CD4+ T cells sorted from PBMCs, taken about 41 days after the first yellow fever vaccination. The source is a man aged 18 to 30 who received the YFV17D yellow fever vaccine.

This clonotype was picked up many times. The chain uses TRBV7-2 and TRBJ2-7, with D unresolved. V lost 6 bases and J lost 4, with 13 bases in between. This CDR3 is built from 13 residues. CDR1 SGHTA and CDR2 FQGNSA come from the germline V gene. In DNA form, the CDR3 reads TGTGCCAGCAGGACGTATATCGGGTACGAGCAGTACTTC. Protein sequence: CASRTYIGYEQYF.

This clonotype has a count of ten or more. CDR3 DNA sequence: TGCAGCGTTGTTCCGGGCGACCGTGGCTACACCTTC. This translates into CSVVPGDRGYTF. The chain combines TRBV29-1 with TRBJ1-2; D gene uncertain. The ends were cut back, 4 bases at V and 7 bases at J, with 13 bases in the middle. The germline gives CDR1 SQVTM, CDR2 ANQGSEA. The CDR3 extends over 12 amino acids.

This clonotype was seen many times. The chain couples TRBV20-1 to TRBJ2-1, with 7 bases aligning to TRBD1. Germline CDR1 is DFQATT and CDR2 is SNEGSKA (reference sequence). CDR3 length: 15 residues. V lost 0 bases to trimming and J lost 3 bases; unmatched junction nucleotides: 5. CDR3 in DNA: TGCAGTGCTAGAGATTTGACAGGGTACTACAATGAGCAGTTCTTC. Amino acids: CSARDLTGYYNEQFF.

This clonotype was observed many times. The rearrangement uses TRBV18 and TRBJ1-5; perhaps TRBD1 as D (6 bases). The CDR3 length is 13 residues. The germline V gene encodes CDR1 KGHSH and CDR2 LQKENI. V gave up 4 bases and J gave up 5 bases, with 9 bases separating them. This CDR3 is CASSRDTDQPQHF. The CDR3 DNA reads as TGTGCCAGCTCACGGGACACCGATCAGCCCCAGCATTTT.

This clonotype came up many times. This sequence joins TRBV29-1 and TRBJ2-7; D may be TRBD2 (6 bases). The germline CDR1 and CDR2 sequences are SQVTM and ANQGSEA. This CDR3 has 13 amino acids. Between the trimmed V and J ends, which lost 4 bases and 1 base, there was a span of 11 bases. Here the CDR3 DNA reads TGCAGCGTTGGGAGGGACGTATCCTACGAGCAGTACTTC. Translating it yields CSVGRDVSYEQYF.

This clonotype was found many times. The J gene is TRBJ2-5, the V gene TRBV6-5; 9 nucleotides agree with TRBD1. V was clipped by 6 bases and J by 10 bases; unmatched bases: 15. The CDR3 loop spans 15 amino acids. Per the germline V gene, CDR1 is MNHEY and CDR2 is SVGAGI. CDR3 coding DNA: TGTGCCAGCAGCCGCCGTGGACAGGGGTTCGGGGTCCAGTACTTC. Its translation: CASSRRGQGFGVQYF.

This clonotype was recorded at least ten times. The chain joins TRBV24-1 to TRBJ1-1; 7 positions match TRBD1. Germline V gene sequence: CDR1 KGHDR, CDR2 SFDVKD. CDR3 length: 13 amino acids. V lost 2 bases, J lost 8 bases, and 4 bases stayed unmatched. DNA for the CDR3: TGTGCCACCAGTGATTCAGGGGGGCGAGAAGCTTTCTTT. Protein product: CATSDSGGREAFF.

This clonotype has ten or more counts. The chain is built from TRBV28 and TRBJ2-3; 7 nucleotides agree with TRBD2. V lost 5 bases and J lost 3; bases outside the gene matches: 11. The CDR3 is made up of 16 amino acids. Germline V gives CDR1 MDHEN, CDR2 SYDVKM. In DNA, the CDR3 is TGTGCCAGCAGTCCGTGGATGGGGCGGGGGACAGATACGCAGTATTTT. This codes for CASSPWMGRGTDTQYF.

The rearrangement links TRBV7-9 to TRBJ1-2; D ambiguous. The CDR3 consists of 12 residues. From germline, CDR1 is SEHNR and CDR2 FQNEAQ (reference sequence). Trimming stripped 5 bases from V and 9 bases from J, with 13 bases between. The CDR3 DNA follows: TGTGCCAGCAGCCCCCGCGGACGCTGCTACACCTTC. Protein: CASSPRGRCYTF.